This is a list of T cell receptor beta chains from one sample in a study of T cells in Graves' hyperthyroidism and ophthalmopathy. From the multiplex PCR reads, TCRdb called clonotypes with MiXCR, one entry per CDR3 protein. Of 95,000 to 100,000 distinct CDR3 sequences in the sample, roughly 49% were seen once. The specimen sequenced was blood. The receptors come from a woman aged 40 to 50 with Graves' hyperthyroidism. CDR3s include the opening cysteine and the closing phenylalanine or tryptophan. The order of the fields is clone size, V gene, D gene, J gene, CDR3 protein, CDR3 DNA. D genes are given only for firm matches. Clone size appears in some rows only: once, few, many, or a class for an expanded clone.

-	TRBV7-2	TRBD1	TRBJ1-2	CVGTGEDYGYTF	TGTGTCGGGACAGGGGAGGACTATGGCTACACCTTC
many	TRBV7-2	TRBD1	TRBJ1-1	CASSPGTGMNTEAFF	TGTGCCAGCAGCCCAGGGACAGGCATGAACACTGAAGCTTTCTTT
-	TRBV13	-	TRBJ1-3	CASSWTPQRRNTIYF	TGTGCCAGCAGCTGGACTCCGCAGAGAAGAAACACCATATATTTT
few	TRBV20-1	-	TRBJ1-6	CSATRSSYNSPLHF	TGCAGTGCTACGAGGAGCTCCTATAATTCACCCCTCCACTTT
-	TRBV25-1	-	TRBJ1-1	CASSYHRRTEAFF	TGTGCCAGCAGTTATCACAGGAGAACTGAAGCTTTCTTT
once	TRBV10-3	-	TRBJ2-7	CAIRGSYEQYF	TGTGCCATCAGGGGTTCCTACGAGCAGTACTTC
many	TRBV7-9	-	TRBJ1-5	CASSSGHFYWGVDQPQHF	TGTGCCAGCAGCTCAGGCCATTTCTACTGGGGGGTGGATCAGCCCCAGCATTTT
many	TRBV24-1	TRBD1	TRBJ1-2	CATRSRPGQGDYGYTF	TGTGCCACCAGGTCCCGTCCGGGACAGGGGGATTATGGCTACACCTTC
many	TRBV13	-	TRBJ1-5	CASSFRAGSNQPQHF	TGTGCCAGCAGTTTTAGGGCGGGTAGCAATCAGCCCCAGCATTTT
many	TRBV7-2	TRBD1	TRBJ1-4	CASSLAGTATNEKLFF	TGTGCCAGCAGCTTGGCTGGGACAGCAACTAATGAAAAACTGTTTTTT
-	TRBV7-2	TRBD1	TRBJ1-1	CASSLVGTGFTEAFF	TGTGCCAGCAGCTTGGTGGGGACAGGGTTCACTGAAGCTTTCTTT
once	TRBV25-1	TRBD1	TRBJ2-7	CASSTTGDYEQYF	TGTGCCAGCAGCACGACAGGGGACTACGAGCAGTACTTC
many	TRBV20-1	TRBD2	TRBJ2-7	CSPLPGGDKSYEQYF	TGCAGTCCCCTCCCCGGGGGGGACAAGTCCTACGAGCAGTACTTC
-	TRBV7-2	-	TRBJ2-2	CASRQGEYTGEPFF	TGTGCCAGCAGGCAAGGGGAATACACCGGGGAGCCGTTTTTT
-	TRBV7-9	TRBD2	TRBJ2-2	CASSPSGQGELFF	TGTGCCAGCAGCCCTAGCGGGCAGGGGGAGCTGTTTTTT
-	TRBV20-1	-	TRBJ1-5	CSAREHQPHHF	TGCAGTGCTAGAGAGCATCAGCCCCATCATTTT
few	TRBV7-2	TRBD1	TRBJ2-7	CASSQETGDREAYEQYF	TGTGCCAGCAGCCAAGAGACGGGGGACAGGGAAGCCTACGAGCAGTACTTC
-	TRBV5-1	TRBD2	TRBJ2-3	CASSLDGGGSTDTQYF	TGCGCCAGCAGCTTGGATGGCGGGGGAAGCACAGATACGCAGTATTTT
many	TRBV7-8	-	TRBJ1-5	CASSFRGGQPQHF	TGTGCCAGCAGCTTCAGGGGTGGCCAGCCCCAGCATTTT
many	TRBV5-8	TRBD1	TRBJ1-2	CASSFAGQGNYGYTF	TGTGCCAGCAGCTTCGCGGGACAGGGGAACTATGGCTACACCTTC
-	TRBV2	TRBD2	TRBJ2-7	CASSGVAGAHSYEQYF	TGTGCCAGCAGCGGAGTAGCGGGCGCCCACTCCTACGAGCAGTACTTC
many	TRBV10-3	-	TRBJ1-6	CAISESGDSSPLHF	TGTGCCATCAGTGAGTCTGGGGATAGCTCACCCCTCCACTTT
-	TRBV10-3	TRBD1	TRBJ1-6	CAIRDRENSPLHF	TGTGCCATAAGGGACAGGGAAAATTCACCCCTCCACTTT
-	TRBV25-1	TRBD1	TRBJ1-4	CASSPIRGQLFF	TGTGCCAGCAGTCCCATAAGGGGGCAACTGTTTTTT
-	TRBV2	TRBD1	TRBJ2-5	CASAPKTGGGNWRETQYF	TGTGCCAGCGCGCCCAAGACAGGGGGTGGGAATTGGAGAGAGACCCAGTACTTC
many	TRBV5-8	TRBD1	TRBJ1-1	CASSLQGGLLAFF	TGTGCCAGCAGCTTACAGGGGGGTTTATTGGCTTTCTTT
-	TRBV11-2	TRBD2	TRBJ2-5	CASSLLAGGRKTQYF	TGTGCCAGCAGCTTACTAGCGGGAGGGCGGAAGACCCAGTACTTC
once	TRBV29-1	TRBD1	TRBJ1-2	CSVSLGQGEGYGYTF	TGCAGCGTCAGCCTCGGACAGGGCGAGGGCTATGGCTACACCTTC
-	TRBV7-2	-	TRBJ1-1	CASSPHDGSTEAFF	TGTGCCAGCAGCCCTCACGACGGAAGCACTGAAGCTTTCTTT
-	TRBV7-3	-	TRBJ1-3	CASSYKTVFSGNAIYF	TGTGCCAGCAGCTATAAGACTGTCTTCTCTGGAAACGCCATATATTTT
-	TRBV12-3/TRBV12-4	-	TRBJ2-3	CASSLPDGTPPTDTQYF	TGTGCCAGCAGTTTACCTGACGGAACCCCACCCACAGATACGCAGTATTTT
-	TRBV2	-	TRBJ1-4	CASSGVLDTMGEKLFF	TGTGCCAGCAGTGGGGTCTTGGACACCATGGGCGAAAAACTGTTTTTT
-	TRBV25-1	TRBD1	TRBJ2-2	CASSAEAGTGGTGELFF	TGTGCCAGCAGTGCTGAGGCCGGGACAGGGGGCACCGGGGAGCTGTTTTTT
-	TRBV24-1	-	TRBJ2-2	CATSALNTGELFW	TGTGCCACCAGTGCCTTAAACACCGGGGAGCTGTTTTGG
-	TRBV29-1	-	TRBJ2-2	CSFTGELFF	TGCAGCTTTACAGGGGAGCTGTTTTTT
few	TRBV29-1	-	TRBJ2-7	CSVTGTPYEQYF	TGCAGCGTAACCGGGACTCCCTACGAGCAGTACTTC
many	TRBV5-1	-	TRBJ1-4	CASSLVAGNEKLFF	TGCGCCAGCAGCTTGGTAGCAGGGAATGAAAAACTGTTTTTT
-	TRBV10-3	-	TRBJ2-2	CAISPGGWGELFF	TGTGCCATCAGTCCTGGCGGCTGGGGGGAGCTGTTTTTT
-	TRBV7-9	TRBD1	TRBJ2-6	CASSADRGPTEAF	TGTGCCAGCAGCGCTGACAGGGGGCCCACTGAAGCTTTC
many	TRBV7-2	-	TRBJ1-4	CASSDLRATNEKLFF	TGTGCCAGCAGCGACCTTAGGGCAACTAATGAAAAACTGTTTTTT